The 19 T cell receptor beta chains below all came from one sample that was sequenced in a study of blood T cell repertoires in COVID-19. Repertoires were generated with immunoSEQ multiplex PCR, while TCRdb's copy carries only in-frame clones and drops some. This table has around 250,000 clones, around 82% appearing once. Sequencing input: peripheral blood. Source of these receptors: a human donor in a cohort sampled during active COVID-19.

Here the CDR3 DNA reads TGTGCCAGCAGCCGGACAGCCCTTAGCACAGATACGCAGTATTTT. This sequence encodes CASSRTALSTDTQYF. V usage is TRBV5-4 and J usage is TRBJ2-3; D possibly corresponds to TRBD1 (6 bases). V was shortened by 4 bases and J by 0 bases, with 12 bases between the two germline ends. Germline CDR1 and CDR2: SGHNT and YYREEE (reference sequence). CDR3 length: 15 amino acids. Variable domain in full (rest from reference TRBV5-4 and TRBJ2-3): ETGVTQSPTHLIKTRGQQVTLRCSSQSGHNTVSWYQQALGQGPQFIFQYYREEENGRGNFPPRFSGLQFPNYSSELNVNALELDDSALYLCASSRTALSTDTQYFGPGTRLTVL.

This sequence joins TRBV2 and TRBJ1-2; 8 bases match TRBD1. J gave up 2 bases and V 8 bases, and 4 bases lay outside the gene matches. In germline, CDR1 is SNHLY, CDR2 FYNNEI. The CDR3 runs 13 residues. CDR3: CASSGQGNYGYTF. The CDR3, as DNA: TGTGCCAGCTCCGGACAGGGAAACTATGGCTACACCTTC. Full variable domain (outside the CDR3, taken from reference TRBV2 and TRBJ1-2): EPEVTQTPSHQVTQMGQEVILRCVPISNHLYFYWYRQILGQKVEFLVSFYNNEISEKSEIFDDQFSVERPDGSNFTLKIRSTKLEDSAMYFCASSGQGNYGYTFGSGTRLTVV.

This chain links TRBV5-1 with TRBJ2-1; 9 positions match TRBD2. J gave up 0 bases and V 0 bases, and 7 bases lay outside the gene matches. Germline V gives CDR1 SGHRS, CDR2 YFSETQ. This CDR3 contains 18 residues. The chain's CDR3 is CASSLGAGGATSYNEQFF. The CDR3, as DNA: TGCGCCAGCAGCTTGGGAGCGGGGGGAGCAACCTCCTACAATGAGCAGTTCTTC.

This clone was seen once. The genes are TRBV27 and TRBJ2-7; 9 bases fit TRBD2. The CDR3 runs to 14 residues. V shed 2 bases and J 2 bases; nucleotides not matched to a gene: 1. In germline, CDR1 is MNHEY, CDR2 SMNVEV (reference sequence). For the CDR3, the DNA is TGTGCCAGCAGTTTAGAGCGGGGGGCCTACGAGCAGTACTTC. Protein product: CASSLERGAYEQYF.

The chain is built from TRBV6-2 or TRBV6-3 and TRBJ2-1; D is perhaps TRBD2 (6 bases). Germline V lookup: CDR1 MNHEY, CDR2 SVGEGT. This CDR3 comprises 17 residues. V shed 2 bases and J shed 0 bases, with 14 bases lying between them. The CDR3 loop is CASSYLSGKSSYNEQFF. The CDR3, as DNA: TGTGCCAGCAGTTACCTTAGCGGAAAGAGCTCCTACAATGAGCAGTTCTTC.

The V gene is TRBV29-1, the J gene TRBJ2-3; D possibly corresponds to TRBD2 (7 bases). V lost 6 bases and J 0 bases, leaving 13 bases between the germline ends. The CDR3 length is 14 residues. CDR1 SQVTM and CDR2 ANQGSEA come from the germline V gene. The CDR3 nucleotides read TGCAGCGTGGGGGGGGCGGATAGCACAGATACGCAGTATTTT. It specifies CSVGGADSTDTQYF.

V and J are TRBV4-1 and TRBJ2-6, with 9 bases aligning to TRBD1. V lost 0 bases and J lost 0; bases outside the gene matches: 6. The germline gives CDR1 MGHRA, CDR2 YSYEKL. The CDR3 spans 19 residues. This CDR3 is CASSQDGGQGFSGANVLTF. CDR3 sequence (DNA): TGCGCCAGCAGCCAAGATGGGGGACAGGGATTCTCTGGGGCCAACGTCCTGACTTTC.

This clone came up once. CDR3 protein: CASSVGGSSNQPQHF. The DNA for the CDR3 is TGTGCCAGCAGTGTGGGGGGGTCGAGCAATCAGCCCCAGCATTTT. This chain joins TRBV2 and TRBJ1-5; TRBD1 is a possible D gene (5 bases). CDR3 length: 15 amino acids. Germline loops: CDR1 SNHLY, CDR2 FYNNEI. V gave up 4 bases and J gave up 1 base, with 11 bases separating them.

The chain combines TRBV19 with TRBJ2-5; D perhaps matches TRBD2 (6 bases). The germline gives CDR1 LNHDA, CDR2 SQIVND (reference sequence). This CDR3 spans 13 amino acids. The V end was cut by 3 bases, the J end by 5 bases, with 10 bases between. The CDR3 region is CASSMGGFETQYF. The CDR3 DNA follows: TGTGCCAGTAGTATGGGGGGTTTCGAGACCCAGTACTTC. Together with reference TRBV19 and TRBJ2-5, the CDR3 gives the full variable domain: DGGITQSPKYLFRKEGQNVTLSCEQNLNHDAMYWYRQDPGQGLRLIYYSQIVNDFQKGDIAEGYSVSREKKESFPLTVTSAQKNPTAFYLCASSMGGFETQYFGPGTRLLVL.

This chain joins TRBV5-6 and TRBJ2-3, with 12 bases identical to TRBD2. Losses at the gene ends were 2 bases for V and 3 bases for J; bases not matched to a gene: 10. The CDR3 runs 18 residues. In germline, CDR1 is SGHDT, CDR2 YYEEEE. The CDR3 here is CASSFKPRLAGVTDTQYF. CDR3 in DNA: TGTGCCAGCAGCTTCAAACCGCGACTAGCGGGAGTGACAGATACGCAGTATTTT.

The CDR3 bases are TGCAGTGCTAGTTTCGAGGCCTCCTACGAGCAGTACTTC. It is translated as CSASFEASYEQYF. The V and J genes are TRBV20-1 and TRBJ2-7, with D unresolved. The CDR3 spans 13 residues. Germline loops: CDR1 DFQATT, CDR2 SNEGSKA (reference sequence). With 3 bases removed from V and 0 bases from J, the gap between germline ends came to 9 bases.

The genes are TRBV10-1 and TRBJ2-1; 12 bases map to TRBD2. CDR3 length equals 15 residues. Trimming cost V 8 bases and J 3 bases; bases outside gene matches: 5. The germline V gene has CDR1 WNHNN and CDR2 SYGVQD (reference sequence). DNA for the CDR3: TGCGCCAGCTCCACTAGCGGGAGGCTCTACAATGAGCAGTTCTTC. Translation gives CASSTSGRLYNEQFF.

The chain uses TRBV11-3 and TRBJ2-7; 7 bases are a match to TRBD1. The CDR3 length is 13 residues. Germline V gene sequence: CDR1 SGHNT, CDR2 YENEEA. Trimming took 5 bases from V and 12 from J; bases not matched to a gene: 13. The CDR3 coding sequence is TGTGCCAGCAGCACCCTGACAGGGAATGGGCTGTACTTC. Amino acid sequence: CASSTLTGNGLYF.

V usage is TRBV6-2 or TRBV6-3 and J usage is TRBJ2-7, with 8 bases that match TRBD2. The CDR3 extends over 15 amino acids. The V segment lost 2 bases and the J segment 4 bases; nucleotides outside the gene matches: 7. Germline V lookup: CDR1 MNHEY, CDR2 SVGEGT. DNA of the CDR3: TGTGCCAGCAGTTACCCCCCGGGGGGGAGATACGAGCAGTACTTC. It specifies CASSYPPGGRYEQYF.

The V and J genes are TRBV3-1 (or the pseudogene TRBV3-2) and TRBJ2-7; D is ambiguous. CDR3 length: 12 amino acids. Between the trimmed V and J ends, which lost 1 base and 7 bases, there was a span of 8 bases. Germline CDR1 LGHDT, CDR2 YNNKEL (reference sequence). CDR3 residues: CASSQVTAEQYF. CDR3 bases: TGTGCCAGCAGCCAAGTTACCGCGGAGCAGTACTTC.

The chain links TRBV6-1 to TRBJ2-5, with 8 bases identical to TRBD2. J was trimmed by 5 bases and V by 4 bases; bases with no gene match: 12. The CDR3 extends over 16 amino acids. Germline V gene sequence: CDR1 MNHNS, CDR2 SASEGT. The CDR3 region has the DNA TGTGCCAGCAGTGGAGCGTTTGGGGCGGGGGGCGAGACCCAGTACTTC. This encodes CASSGAFGAGGETQYF.

The DNA for the CDR3 is TGCGCCAGCAGCCCGGGACTAGCGGGAGGGCCTTGGGCAGATACGCAGTATTTT. Protein product: CASSPGLAGGPWADTQYF. The gene calls are TRBV5-1 and TRBJ2-3, with 16 positions matching TRBD2. CDR1 and CDR2 (germline): SGHRS, YFSETQ. With 4 bases clipped from V and 4 bases from J, the junction kept 9 bases outside the gene matches. CDR3 length: 18 residues.

This clone occurred once. This chain links TRBV27 with TRBJ2-6; D is perhaps TRBD1 (5 bases). Trimming took 6 bases from V and 0 from J, leaving 9 bases between them. This CDR3 has 15 amino acids. CDR1 and CDR2 from the germline V gene are MNHEY and SMNVEV (reference sequence). In nucleotides, the CDR3 is TGTGCCAGCAGACCCCAGGGCTCTGGGGCCAACGTCCTGACTTTC. Amino acids: CASRPQGSGANVLTF.

The rearrangement uses TRBV4-3 and TRBJ2-3; weak D call: TRBD1 (6 bases). Trimming stripped 1 base from V and 1 base from J, with 6 bases between. There are 14 residues in the CDR3. Germline V CDR1 and CDR2: LGHNA, YSLEER. The CDR3 region is CASSQGTGTDTQYF. CDR3 nucleotide sequence: TGCGCCAGCAGCCAAGGGACAGGCACAGATACGCAGTATTTT.